Listed below are T cell receptor beta chains from one sample, sequenced in a study of response to subunit inactivated influenza vaccine. TCRdb re-called the RT-PCR reads through MiXCR, storing one row per CDR3 protein. The sample includes about 570,000 distinct CDR3 sequences, around 11% of them seen just once. These sequences were also reported in another study, on T cells expressing NK-cell markers.

The source material was PBMCs from blood, sampled on the day of vaccination. These receptors were obtained from a man aged 45-60 years who received an inactivated influenza vaccine. The CDR3 runs from the conserved cysteine through the conserved F or W. A D gene is named only where the DNA matches it firmly. Some rows mark clone size as missing; the rest say once, few, many or name a class of expanded clone.

j_call d_call v_call clone_size cdr3_nt cdr3_aa
TRBJ1-2 . TRBV6-5 many TGTGCCAGCAAGCGGACCCAGGGAGCTGGCTACACCTTC CASKRTQGAGYTF
TRBJ1-2 . TRBV6-2/TRBV6-3 few TGTGCCAGCAGAGCTGCGGGCGGACAAAACTATGGCTACACCTTC CASRAAGGQNYGYTF
TRBJ2-1 . TRBV5-5 many TGTGCCAGCAGCTTGACCGGACAAGAGTACAATGAGCAGTTCTTC CASSLTGQEYNEQFF
TRBJ2-2 . TRBV12-3/TRBV12-4 . TGTGCCAGCAGTCCCCCAGACAGAAACTCCGGGGAGCTGTTTTTT CASSPPDRNSGELFF
TRBJ1-1 . TRBV18 . TGTGCCAGCTCAAACAGCAGATTGAACACTGAAGCTTTCTTT CASSNSRLNTEAFF
TRBJ2-1 TRBD2 TRBV7-8 few TGTGCCAGCAGCCGGTTCTCCGGGGGGGGGCAGGGCAATGAGCAGTTCTTC CASSRFSGGGQGNEQFF
TRBJ2-2 . TRBV24-1 . TGTGCCACCAGTGAACCCGACGGGACGGGCAAACCCGGGGAGCTGTTTTTT CATSEPDGTGKPGELFF
TRBJ2-1 TRBD1 TRBV20-1 . TGCAGTGCGAGGGACAGGAGCTACAATGAGCAGTTCTTC CSARDRSYNEQFF
TRBJ2-3 TRBD2 TRBV3-1 many TGTGCCAGCAGCCAATTTGCGGGGGGGCTTGAAATAGATACGCAGTATTTT CASSQFAGGLEIDTQYF
TRBJ1-5 TRBD1 TRBV28 few TGTGCCAGCAGTTTAAGGGGTTGGGGGACAGACCTCCAGCATTTT CASSLRGWGTDLQHF
TRBJ2-5 TRBD1 TRBV5-5 . TGTGCCAGCAGCGAACAGGGGGCCCGGGAGACCCAGTACTTC CASSEQGARETQYF
TRBJ2-5 TRBD2 TRBV4-1 few TGCGCCAGCAGCCCCCGGACTAGCGGGAGGACCCAGTACTTC CASSPRTSGRTQYF
TRBJ2-5 TRBD2 TRBV12-3/TRBV12-4 . TGTGCCAGAGAGCGGGACGAGCAAGAGACCCAGTACTTC CARERDEQETQYF
TRBJ2-2 . TRBV5-1 few TGCGCCAGCAGCTCCTGGGAGGATACCGGGGAGCTGTTTTTT CASSSWEDTGELFF
TRBJ2-6 . TRBV6-1 many TGTGCCAGCAGCCCGACCTACTCTGGGGCCAACGTCCTGACTTTC CASSPTYSGANVLTF
TRBJ1-2 TRBD1 TRBV6-1 few TGTGCCAGCAATAGCGGATTGGGACAGTCCTATGGCTACACCTTC CASNSGLGQSYGYTF
TRBJ1-1 . TRBV4-2 many TGTGCCAGCAGCCAAGGTCCTCGAAACATGAACACTGAAGCTTTCTTT CASSQGPRNMNTEAFF
TRBJ2-7 TRBD1 TRBV28 . TGTGCCAGCAGTCCACTTGAGGGACAGCGCTACGAGCAGTACTTC CASSPLEGQRYEQYF
TRBJ2-2 . TRBV7-3 few TGTGCCAGCAACCCGTCGGGGCTCACCGGGGAGCTGTTTTTT CASNPSGLTGELFF
TRBJ2-1 TRBD2 TRBV5-1 few TGCGCCAGCAGCTTGGGGCCTAGCGGAACTTACAATGAGCAGTTCTTC CASSLGPSGTYNEQFF
TRBJ2-5 TRBD2 TRBV6-5 many TGTGCCAGCAGTTACTCTAGCGGGGGACAAGAGACCCAGTACTTC CASSYSSGGQETQYF
TRBJ2-7 . TRBV18 few TGTGCCAGCTCACCAGCGGGACAAACCTCTTCCTACGAGCAGTACTTC CASSPAGQTSSYEQYF
TRBJ1-5 TRBD1 TRBV30 many TGTGCCTGGAGCAAGACAGGGGACAATCAGCCCCAGCATTTT CAWSKTGDNQPQHF
TRBJ2-5 . TRBV12-5 . TGTGCTAGTGCCGGATCCTGGACAGCAGAGACCCAGTACTTC CASAGSWTAETQYF
TRBJ2-5 . TRBV7-8 many TGTGCCAGCAGCTCCGCACAGGGTTTCGGAGAGACCCAGTACTTC CASSSAQGFGETQYF
TRBJ1-3 . TRBV25-1 few TGTGCCAGCAGTGCCGGAAACTCTGGAAACACCATATATTTT CASSAGNSGNTIYF
TRBJ2-1 TRBD1 TRBV11-2 . TGTGCCAGCAGCTCCCGCCGAAGACAGGGACGATACCTTAACAATGAGCAGTTCTTC CASSSRRRQGRYLNNEQFF
TRBJ2-1 . TRBV5-1 once TGCGCCAGCAGCTCAGACAATGAGCAGTTGTTC CASSSDNEQLF
TRBJ2-5 TRBD1 TRBV10-3 . TGTGCCATCCAAGAGGGGCTCACAGGGGGAGGAGAGACCCAGTACTTC CAIQEGLTGGGETQYF
TRBJ2-4 . TRBV11-2 . TGTGCCAGCAGCTTAGTGGGAGACTCGGGTGACATTCAGTACTTC CASSLVGDSGDIQYF
TRBJ2-3 . TRBV28 few TGTGCCAGCAGTTCCAAAATCATAAGGACTGACTTTAGGGATACGCAGTATTTT CASSSKIIRTDFRDTQYF